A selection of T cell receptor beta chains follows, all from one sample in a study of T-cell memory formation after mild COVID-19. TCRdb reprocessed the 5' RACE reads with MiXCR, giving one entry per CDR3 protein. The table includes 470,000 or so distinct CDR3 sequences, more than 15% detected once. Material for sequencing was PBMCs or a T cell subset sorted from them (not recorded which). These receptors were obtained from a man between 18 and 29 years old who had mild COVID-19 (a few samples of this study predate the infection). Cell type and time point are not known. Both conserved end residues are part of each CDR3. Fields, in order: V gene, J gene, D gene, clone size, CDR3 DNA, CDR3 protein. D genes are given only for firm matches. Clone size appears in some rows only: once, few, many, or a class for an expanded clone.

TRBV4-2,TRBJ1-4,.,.,TGTGCCAGCAGCCAGTCCGGGCAGGGGAATGAAAAACTGTTTTTT,CASSQSGQGNEKLFF
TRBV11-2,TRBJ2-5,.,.,TGTGCCAGCAGCTTTTTAGGAGGGGGCCTTAAAGAGACCCAGTACTTC,CASSFLGGGLKETQYF
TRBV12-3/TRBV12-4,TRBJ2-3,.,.,TGTGCCAGCAGTTTGGGTCTTTTCCCGGCAGATACGCAGTATTTT,CASSLGLFPADTQYF
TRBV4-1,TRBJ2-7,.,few,TGCGCCAGCAGCCAAGATGACGGGGGTACCTACGAGCAGTACTTC,CASSQDDGGTYEQYF
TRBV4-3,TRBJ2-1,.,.,TGCGCCAGCAGCCAATCACCGGACGGATACAATGAGCAGTTCTTC,CASSQSPDGYNEQFF
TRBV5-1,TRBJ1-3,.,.,TGCGCCAGCAGCCCGGGGACTTTTCCGGACACCATATATTTT,CASSPGTFPDTIYF
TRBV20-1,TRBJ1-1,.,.,TGCAGTGCTGTCCCGGGGTTCACTGAAGCTTTCTTT,CSAVPGFTEAFF
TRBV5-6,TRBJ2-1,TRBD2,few,TGTGCCAGCAGCCCCCTCGGTCTAGCGGGGGGAATTGGGTACAATGAGCAGTTCTTC,CASSPLGLAGGIGYNEQFF
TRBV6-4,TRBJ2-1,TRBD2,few,TGTGCCAGCAGTGACTCCCCGCTAGCGGGGGGGGATGAGCAGTTCTTC,CASSDSPLAGGDEQFF
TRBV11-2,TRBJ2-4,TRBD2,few,TGTGCCAGCAGCGAGGGACTACACTCCGACATTCAGTACTTC,CASSEGLHSDIQYF
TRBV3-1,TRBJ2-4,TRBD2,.,TGTGCCAGCAGCCCCCGGCGGGGAGGGTTAAACATTCAGTACTTC,CASSPRRGGLNIQYF
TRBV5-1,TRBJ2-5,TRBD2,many,TGCGCCAGCAGCTCCAACGGGGGGGGCCGAGAGACCCAGTACTTC,CASSSNGGGRETQYF
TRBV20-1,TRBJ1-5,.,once,TGCAGTGCAAGGACCAATTCGGCCAATCAGCCCCAGCATTTT,CSARTNSANQPQHF
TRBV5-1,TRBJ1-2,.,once,TGCGCCAGCAGTCGGGACTATGGCTACAACTTC,CASSRDYGYNF
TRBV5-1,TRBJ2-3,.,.,TGCGCCAGCAGCCGAGACCCCCGTGACAGGCCCCCCACGGATACGCAGTATTTT,CASSRDPRDRPPTDTQYF
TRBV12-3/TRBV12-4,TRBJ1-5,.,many,TGTGCCAGCAGTTTAACGGTCAATCAGCCCCAGCATTTT,CASSLTVNQPQHF
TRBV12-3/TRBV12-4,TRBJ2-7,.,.,TGTGCCAGCAGTGGGGACGGATCCTACGAGCAGTACTTC,CASSGDGSYEQYF
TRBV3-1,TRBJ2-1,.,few,TGTGCCAGCAGCTGGGACCACAATGAGCAGTTCTTC,CASSWDHNEQFF
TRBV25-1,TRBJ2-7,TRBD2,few,TGTGCCAGCAGTGAGGGGACTAGCGGGGGCTACGAGCAGTACTTC,CASSEGTSGGYEQYF
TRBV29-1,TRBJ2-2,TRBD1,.,TGCAGCGTTGAAGCAGGGGGCCGGACCGGGGAGCTGTTTTTT,CSVEAGGRTGELFF
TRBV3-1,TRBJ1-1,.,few,TGTGCCAGCAGCCAAACGGCAGGGAACACTGAAGCTTTCTTT,CASSQTAGNTEAFF
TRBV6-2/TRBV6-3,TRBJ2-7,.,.,TGTGCCAGCAGGACTAGCTACGAGCAGTACTTC,CASRTSYEQYF
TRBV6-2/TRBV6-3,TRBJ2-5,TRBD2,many,TGTGCCAGCAGTTACCGACCTTGGACTAGCCTCGGGGAGACCCAGTACTTC,CASSYRPWTSLGETQYF
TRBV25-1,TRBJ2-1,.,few,TGTGCCAGCCGGGATCCGGGACCTTACAATGAGCAGTTCTTC,CASRDPGPYNEQFF
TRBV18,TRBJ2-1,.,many,TGTGCCAGCTCACCAGGGGGCCGGAATGAGCAGTTCTTC,CASSPGGRNEQFF
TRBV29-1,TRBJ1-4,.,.,TGCAGCGGCGGATGGGGGGAGAGGGAAAAACTGTTTTTT,CSGGWGEREKLFF
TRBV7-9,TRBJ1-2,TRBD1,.,TGTGCCAGCAGCTTAGCCCGACAGGGTGGCAGTGGCTACACCTTC,CASSLARQGGSGYTF
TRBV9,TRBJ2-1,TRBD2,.,TGTGCCAGCAGCGCCGGAACCCGACTAGCGGGGTACAATGAGCAGTTCTTC,CASSAGTRLAGYNEQFF
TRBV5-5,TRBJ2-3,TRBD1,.,TGTGCCAGCAGCTGGTGGACAGGGGGCTTTGCAGATACGCAGTATTTT,CASSWWTGGFADTQYF
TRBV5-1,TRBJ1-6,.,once,TGCGCCAGCAGCTTCTCTACTGGGACACCCGATTCACCCCTCCACTTT,CASSFSTGTPDSPLHF
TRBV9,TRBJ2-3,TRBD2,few,TGTGCCAGCAGCGTAGGGGGGACTAGCGAGGATACGCAGTATTTT,CASSVGGTSEDTQYF
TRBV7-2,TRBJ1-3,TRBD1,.,TGTGCCAGCAGCCCTAGACAGGGCAGGCCTGGAAACACCATATATTTT,CASSPRQGRPGNTIYF
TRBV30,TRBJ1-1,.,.,TGTGCCTGGAGTGTATCGTGGGCCACTGAAGCTTTCTTT,CAWSVSWATEAFF
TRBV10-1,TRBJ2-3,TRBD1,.,TGCGCCAGCAGCCCCGGGACAGGGGCGGTAACAGATACGCAGTATTTT,CASSPGTGAVTDTQYF
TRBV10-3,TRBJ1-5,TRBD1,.,TGTGCCATCAGTGAAGACAGGGTGGGTCAGCCCCAGCATTTT,CAISEDRVGQPQHF
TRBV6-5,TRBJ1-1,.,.,TGTGCCAGCAGGGAGGACAGCATGAACACTGAAGCTTTCTTT,CASREDSMNTEAFF
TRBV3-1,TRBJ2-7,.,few,TGTGCCAGCAGCCCGAGAAGTGGCAGGGGTACATACGAGCAGTACTTC,CASSPRSGRGTYEQYF
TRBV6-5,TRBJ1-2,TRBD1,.,TGTGCCAGCAGTTTGACAGGGCTCGGCGGCTACACCTTC,CASSLTGLGGYTF
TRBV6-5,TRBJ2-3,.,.,TGTGCCAGCAGTTTCCGCCTCCGCGGAAACACAGATACGCAGTATTTT,CASSFRLRGNTDTQYF
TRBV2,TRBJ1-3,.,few,TGTGCCAGCAGTGAAGGGCAGCCTGGAAACACCATATATTTT,CASSEGQPGNTIYF
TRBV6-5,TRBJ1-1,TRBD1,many,TGTGCCAGCAGTTCGACAGGGCAGGGAAACACTGAAGCTTTCTTT,CASSSTGQGNTEAFF
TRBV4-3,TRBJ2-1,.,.,TGCGCCAGCAGCCAAGAGTCCGGATACAATGAGCAGTTCTTC,CASSQESGYNEQFF
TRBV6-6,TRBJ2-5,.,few,TGTGCCACCTCCGAAGGGCCACGCGTCGAGTACTTC,CATSEGPRVEYF
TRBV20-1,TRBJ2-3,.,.,TGCAGTGCTAACGGGGACAAAACAGATACGCAGTATTTT,CSANGDKTDTQYF
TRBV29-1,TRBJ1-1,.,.,TGCAGCGTTGTCGGGGCAGCCTTAGGGAAGGCTTTCTTT,CSVVGAALGKAFF
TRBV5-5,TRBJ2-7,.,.,TGTGCCAGCAGCCCCCCATCGGGCAGACCCTCCTACGAGCAGTACTTC,CASSPPSGRPSYEQYF
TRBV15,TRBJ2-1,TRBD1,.,TGTGCCACCAGCAGAGTGGGTGGACAGGATTACAATGAGCAGTTCTTC,CATSRVGGQDYNEQFF
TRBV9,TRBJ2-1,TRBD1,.,TGTGCCAGCAGTGGCCGGGACAGGGACTACAATGAGCAGTTCTTC,CASSGRDRDYNEQFF
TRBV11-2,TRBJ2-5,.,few,TGTGCCAGCAGCCATCAACCGGGACACCCCTCCGAGACCCAGTACTTC,CASSHQPGHPSETQYF
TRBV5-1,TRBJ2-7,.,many,TGCGCCAGCAGCTCCGGCTACGAGCAGTACTTC,CASSSGYEQYF
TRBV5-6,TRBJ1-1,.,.,TGTGCCAGCAGCTTGAACAGCCCGGCCACTGAAGCTTTCTTT,CASSLNSPATEAFF
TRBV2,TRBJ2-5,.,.,TGTGCCAGCAGTGAAAGGGAGACCCAGTACTTC,CASSERETQYF
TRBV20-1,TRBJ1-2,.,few,TGCAGTGCTAAATCGGAAGTTGGGTATGGCTACACCTTC,CSAKSEVGYGYTF
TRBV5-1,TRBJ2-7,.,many,TGCGCCAGCAGCGCCGACAAGGCCGTCTACGAGCAGTACTTC,CASSADKAVYEQYF
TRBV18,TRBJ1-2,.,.,TGTGCCAGCTCACCACGGGCAGGGGCTGAGATGGGAGGCTACACCTTC,CASSPRAGAEMGGYTF
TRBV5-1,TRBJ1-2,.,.,TGCGCCAGCAGCTTGGAAATCGGGCGAGGGAACAACTATGGCTACACCTTC,CASSLEIGRGNNYGYTF
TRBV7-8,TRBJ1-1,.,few,TGTGCCAGCAGCTTAGCCAGGGGCCGGATGGAAGCTTTCTTT,CASSLARGRMEAFF
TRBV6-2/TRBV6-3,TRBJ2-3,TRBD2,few,TGTGCCAGCAGTTCGTTGCGGGGGGTCCCAGATACGCAGTATTTT,CASSSLRGVPDTQYF
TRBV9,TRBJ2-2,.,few,TGTGCCAGCAGCGTAGCCGTGAACACCGGGGAGCTGTTTTTT,CASSVAVNTGELFF